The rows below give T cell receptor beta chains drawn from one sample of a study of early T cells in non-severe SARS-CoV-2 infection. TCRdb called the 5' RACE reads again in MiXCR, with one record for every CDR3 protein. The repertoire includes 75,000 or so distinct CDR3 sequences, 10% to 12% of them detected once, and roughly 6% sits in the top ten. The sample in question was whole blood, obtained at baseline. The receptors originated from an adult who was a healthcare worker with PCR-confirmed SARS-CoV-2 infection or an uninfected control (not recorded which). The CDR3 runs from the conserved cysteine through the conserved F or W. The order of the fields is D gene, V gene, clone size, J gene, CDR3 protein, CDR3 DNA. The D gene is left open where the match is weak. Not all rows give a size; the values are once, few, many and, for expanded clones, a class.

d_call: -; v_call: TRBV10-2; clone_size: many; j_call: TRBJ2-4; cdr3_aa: CASLGPLAKNIQYF; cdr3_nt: TGCGCCAGTCTCGGACCGTTAGCCAAAAACATTCAGTACTTC
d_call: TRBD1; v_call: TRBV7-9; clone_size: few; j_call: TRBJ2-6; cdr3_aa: CASSYFGDSSGANVLTF; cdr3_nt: TGTGCCAGCAGCTACTTCGGGGACAGTTCTGGGGCCAACGTCCTGACTTTC
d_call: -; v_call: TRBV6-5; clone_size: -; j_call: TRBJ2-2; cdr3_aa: CASSQVFGGANTGELFF; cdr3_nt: TGTGCCAGCAGTCAAGTCTTCGGGGGCGCGAACACCGGGGAGCTGTTTTTT
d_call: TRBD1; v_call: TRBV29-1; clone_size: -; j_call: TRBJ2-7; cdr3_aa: CSVATGEYEQYF; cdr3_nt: TGCAGCGTAGCGACAGGGGAATACGAGCAGTACTTC
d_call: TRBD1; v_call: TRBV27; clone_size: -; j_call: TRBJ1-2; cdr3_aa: CATGGTGHYGYTF; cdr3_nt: TGTGCCACCGGAGGGACAGGGCACTATGGCTACACCTTC
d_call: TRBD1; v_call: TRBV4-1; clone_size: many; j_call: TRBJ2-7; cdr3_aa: CASRSLGTGDEQYF; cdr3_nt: TGCGCCAGCAGAAGTCTGGGGACAGGGGACGAGCAGTACTTC
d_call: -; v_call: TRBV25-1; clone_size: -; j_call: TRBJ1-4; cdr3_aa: CASSGARAPNEKLFF; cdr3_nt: TGTGCCAGCAGTGGGGCCAGGGCACCTAATGAAAAACTGTTTTTT
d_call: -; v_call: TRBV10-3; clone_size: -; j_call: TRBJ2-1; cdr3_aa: CATMYGDEQFF; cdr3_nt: TGTGCCACAATGTACGGCGATGAGCAGTTCTTC
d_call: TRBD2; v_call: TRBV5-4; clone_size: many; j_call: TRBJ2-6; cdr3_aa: CASSFWTSGTNSGANVLTF; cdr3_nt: TGTGCCAGCAGCTTCTGGACTAGCGGGACGAACTCTGGGGCCAACGTCCTGACTTTC
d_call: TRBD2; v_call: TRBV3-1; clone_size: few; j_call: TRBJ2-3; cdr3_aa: CASSQWTSGDTTDTQYF; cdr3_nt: TGTGCCAGCAGCCAGTGGACTAGCGGGGATACCACAGATACGCAGTATTTT
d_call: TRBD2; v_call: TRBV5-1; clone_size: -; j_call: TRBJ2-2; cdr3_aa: CASSPLAGDITGELFF; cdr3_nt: TGCGCCAGCAGCCCCTTAGCGGGAGACATCACCGGGGAGCTGTTTTTT
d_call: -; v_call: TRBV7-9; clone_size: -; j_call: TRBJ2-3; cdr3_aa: CASSLGSFTDTQYF; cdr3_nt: TGTGCCAGCAGCTTAGGCTCGTTCACAGATACGCAGTATTTT
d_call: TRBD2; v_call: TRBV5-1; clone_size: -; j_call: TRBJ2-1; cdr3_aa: CASSLGGFGTSGYNEQFF; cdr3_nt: TGCGCCAGCAGCTTGGGGGGATTCGGGACTAGCGGCTACAATGAGCAGTTCTTC
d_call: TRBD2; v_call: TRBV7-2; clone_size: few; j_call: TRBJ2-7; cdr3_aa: CASTPYSGLAGVEQYF; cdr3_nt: TGTGCCAGCACCCCATACTCGGGACTAGCGGGAGTCGAGCAGTACTTC
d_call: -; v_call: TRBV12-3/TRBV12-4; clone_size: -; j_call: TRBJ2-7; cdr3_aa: CASSRSGLGQYF; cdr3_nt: TGTGCCAGCAGTCGTAGCGGTCTCGGGCAGTACTTC
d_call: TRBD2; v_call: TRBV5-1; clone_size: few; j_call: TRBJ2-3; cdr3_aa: CASSLLSGAGADTQYF; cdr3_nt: TGCGCCAGCAGCTTGCTTTCCGGAGCGGGAGCAGATACGCAGTATTTT
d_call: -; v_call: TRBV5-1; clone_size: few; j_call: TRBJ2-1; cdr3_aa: CASSSAGDGRYNEQFF; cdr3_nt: TGCGCCAGCAGCTCCGCCGGGGACGGCCGTTACAATGAGCAGTTCTTC
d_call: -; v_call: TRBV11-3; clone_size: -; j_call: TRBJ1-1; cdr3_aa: CASSLEMGSEAFF; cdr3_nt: TGTGCCAGCAGCTTAGAGATGGGGTCCGAAGCTTTCTTT
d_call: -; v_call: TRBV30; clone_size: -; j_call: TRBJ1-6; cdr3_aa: CAWRIIGRTLRNSPLHF; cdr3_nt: TGTGCCTGGAGAATAATTGGTCGGACTTTGAGGAATTCACCCCTCCACTTT
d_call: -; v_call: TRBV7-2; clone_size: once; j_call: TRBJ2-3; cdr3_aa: CASGWGGLATDTQYF; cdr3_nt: TGTGCCAGCGGATGGGGGGGCCTAGCGACAGATACGCAGTATTTT
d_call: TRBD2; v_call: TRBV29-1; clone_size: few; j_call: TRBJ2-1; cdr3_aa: CSVSSGRSNEQFF; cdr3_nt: TGCAGCGTCTCTAGCGGGAGGTCCAATGAGCAGTTCTTC
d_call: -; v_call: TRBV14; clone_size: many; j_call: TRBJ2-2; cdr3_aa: CASSPGGTANTGELFF; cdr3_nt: TGTGCCAGCAGCCCTGGCGGCACCGCGAACACCGGGGAGCTGTTTTTT
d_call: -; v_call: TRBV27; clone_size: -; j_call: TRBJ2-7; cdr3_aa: CASSHVVGRVSSYEQYF; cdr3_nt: TGTGCCAGCAGTCATGTGGTGGGGCGGGTGAGCTCCTACGAGCAGTACTTC
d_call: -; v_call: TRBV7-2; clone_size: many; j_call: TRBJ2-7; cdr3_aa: CASSFLPSREQYF; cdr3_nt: TGTGCCAGCAGCTTCTTGCCCAGCCGCGAGCAGTACTTC
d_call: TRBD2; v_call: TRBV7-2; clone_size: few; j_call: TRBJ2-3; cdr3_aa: CASSLGLAGGLQDTQYF; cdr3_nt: TGTGCCAGCAGCTTGGGACTAGCGGGAGGGCTTCAAGATACGCAGTATTTT
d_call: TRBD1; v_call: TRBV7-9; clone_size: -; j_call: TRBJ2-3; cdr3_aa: CASSDREPLGDTQYF; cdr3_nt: TGTGCCAGCAGCGACAGGGAGCCGCTCGGAGATACGCAGTATTTT
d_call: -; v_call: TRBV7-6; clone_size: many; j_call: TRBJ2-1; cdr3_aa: CASSLLLSSYNEQFF; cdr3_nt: TGTGCCAGCAGCTTACTACTGAGCTCCTACAATGAGCAGTTCTTC
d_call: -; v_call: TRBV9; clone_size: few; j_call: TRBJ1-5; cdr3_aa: CASSVGGSNQPQHF; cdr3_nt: TGTGCCAGCAGCGTCGGAGGGAGCAATCAGCCCCAGCATTTT
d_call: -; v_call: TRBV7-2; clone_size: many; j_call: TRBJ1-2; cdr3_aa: CASSKEVGLGYTF; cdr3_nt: TGTGCCAGCAGCAAAGAGGTGGGGCTTGGCTACACCTTC
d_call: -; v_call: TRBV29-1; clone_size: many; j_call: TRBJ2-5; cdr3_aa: CSVGGETQYF; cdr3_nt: TGCAGCGTTGGAGGCGAGACCCAGTACTTC
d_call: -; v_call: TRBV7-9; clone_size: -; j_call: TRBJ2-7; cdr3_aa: CASSLAGDREQYF; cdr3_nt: TGTGCCAGCAGCTTAGCGGGGGACCGCGAGCAGTACTTC
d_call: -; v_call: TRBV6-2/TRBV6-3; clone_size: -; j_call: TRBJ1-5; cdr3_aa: CASCAAYGRQPQHF; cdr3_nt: TGTGCCAGCTGCGCGGCCTACGGTCGGCAGCCCCAGCATTTT
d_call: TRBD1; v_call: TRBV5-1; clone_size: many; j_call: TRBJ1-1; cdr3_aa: CASRGTGVSEAFF; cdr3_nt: TGCGCCAGCAGGGGGACAGGGGTCTCTGAAGCTTTCTTT
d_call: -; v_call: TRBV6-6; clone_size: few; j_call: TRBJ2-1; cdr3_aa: CASGSGGGEQFF; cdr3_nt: TGTGCCAGCGGATCCGGGGGAGGTGAGCAGTTCTTC
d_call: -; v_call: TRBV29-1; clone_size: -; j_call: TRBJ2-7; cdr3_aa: CSVVYGRVWQYF; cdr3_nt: TGCAGCGTTGTTTATGGCCGTGTGTGGCAGTACTTC
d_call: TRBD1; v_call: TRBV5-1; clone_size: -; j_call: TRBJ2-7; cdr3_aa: CASRSRQGTNYEQYF; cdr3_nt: TGCGCCAGCAGATCTAGACAGGGGACAAACTACGAGCAGTACTTC
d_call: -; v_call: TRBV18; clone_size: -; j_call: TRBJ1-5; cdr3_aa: CASSPPGVRSNQPQHF; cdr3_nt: TGTGCCAGCTCACCACCTGGGGTACGTAGCAATCAGCCCCAGCATTTT
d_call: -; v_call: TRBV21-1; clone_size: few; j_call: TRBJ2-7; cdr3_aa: CASNQGDSYEQYF; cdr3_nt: TGTGCCAGCAACCAGGGTGACTCCTACGAGCAGTACTTC
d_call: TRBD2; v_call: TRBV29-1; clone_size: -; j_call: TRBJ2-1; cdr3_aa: CSVDWTREQFF; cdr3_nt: TGCAGCGTTGATTGGACTAGGGAACAGTTCTTC
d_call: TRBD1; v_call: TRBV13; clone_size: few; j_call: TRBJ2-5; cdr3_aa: CASSSGQQETQYF; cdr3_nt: TGTGCCAGCAGCTCGGGACAGCAAGAGACCCAGTACTTC
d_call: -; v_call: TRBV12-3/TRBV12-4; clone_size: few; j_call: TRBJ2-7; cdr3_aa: CASSLFSPYEQYF; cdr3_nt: TGTGCCAGCAGTTTATTTTCACCCTACGAGCAGTACTTC
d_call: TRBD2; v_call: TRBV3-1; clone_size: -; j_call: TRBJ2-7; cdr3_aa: CASSPWTSGTYEQYF; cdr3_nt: TGTGCCAGCAGCCCGTGGACTAGCGGCACCTACGAGCAGTACTTC
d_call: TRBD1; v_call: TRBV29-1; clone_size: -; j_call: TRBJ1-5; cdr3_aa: CSATGGGWANQPQHF; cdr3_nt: TGCAGCGCGACAGGGGGAGGGTGGGCCAATCAGCCCCAGCATTTT
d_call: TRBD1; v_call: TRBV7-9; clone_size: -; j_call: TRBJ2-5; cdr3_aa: CASSQTGGLWTQYF; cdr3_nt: TGTGCCAGCAGCCAGACAGGGGGCCTTTGGACCCAGTACTTC
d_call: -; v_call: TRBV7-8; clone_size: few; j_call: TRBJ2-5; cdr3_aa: CASSLYGQRQETQYF; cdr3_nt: TGTGCCAGCAGCTTATATGGACAGAGACAAGAGACCCAGTACTTC
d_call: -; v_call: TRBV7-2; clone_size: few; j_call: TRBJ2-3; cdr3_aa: CASSLGGGAASGTDTQYF; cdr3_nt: TGTGCCAGCAGCTTAGGTGGGGGCGCGGCTAGCGGCACAGATACGCAGTATTTT
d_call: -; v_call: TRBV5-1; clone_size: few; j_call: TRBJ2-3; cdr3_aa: CASSMGATDTQYF; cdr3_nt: TGCGCCAGCAGCATGGGAGCCACAGATACGCAGTATTTT
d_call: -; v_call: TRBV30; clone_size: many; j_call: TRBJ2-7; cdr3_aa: CAWSVPWARPTYEQYF; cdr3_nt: TGTGCCTGGAGTGTACCGTGGGCCAGACCAACCTACGAGCAGTACTTC
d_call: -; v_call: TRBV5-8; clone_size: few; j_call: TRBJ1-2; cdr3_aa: CASSLGRGLLNYGYTF; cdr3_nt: TGTGCCAGCAGCTTGGGGAGGGGACTTTTAAACTATGGCTACACCTTC
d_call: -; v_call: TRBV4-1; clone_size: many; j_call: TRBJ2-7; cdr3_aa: CASSQGFGTNEQYF; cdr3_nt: TGCGCCAGCAGCCAAGGGTTCGGAACGAACGAGCAGTACTTC
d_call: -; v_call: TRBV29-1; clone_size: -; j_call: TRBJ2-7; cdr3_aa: CSVEVWRKEQYF; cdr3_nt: TGCAGCGTTGAGGTGTGGCGCAAGGAGCAGTACTTC
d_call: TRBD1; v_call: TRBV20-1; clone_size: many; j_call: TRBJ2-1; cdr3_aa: CSARDLGQGPNEQFF; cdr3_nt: TGCAGTGCTAGAGATCTGGGACAGGGCCCCAATGAGCAGTTCTTC
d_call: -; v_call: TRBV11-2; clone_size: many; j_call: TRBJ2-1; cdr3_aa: CASSSGGHRTNEQFF; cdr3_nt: TGTGCCAGCAGCTCGGGGGGCCATAGAACCAATGAGCAGTTCTTC
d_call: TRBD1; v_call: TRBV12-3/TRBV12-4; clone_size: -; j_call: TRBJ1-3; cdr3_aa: CASRADRAGGNTIYF; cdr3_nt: TGTGCCAGCAGGGCGGACAGGGCAGGAGGAAACACCATATATTTT
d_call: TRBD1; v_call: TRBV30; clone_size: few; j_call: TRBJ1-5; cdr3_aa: CAWSVSDRGNQPQHF; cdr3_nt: TGTGCCTGGAGTGTATCGGACAGGGGCAATCAGCCCCAGCATTTT
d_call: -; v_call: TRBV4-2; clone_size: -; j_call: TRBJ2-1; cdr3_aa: CASSQGTSENEQFF; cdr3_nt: TGTGCCAGCAGCCAGGGGACTTCTGAAAATGAGCAGTTCTTC
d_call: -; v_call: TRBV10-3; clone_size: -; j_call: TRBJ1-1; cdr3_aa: CAISVADEAFF; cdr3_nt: TGTGCCATCAGTGTTGCAGATGAAGCTTTCTTT